This TCR beta chain originates from a study of molecular identifiers for immune sequencing clone quantification. TCRdb used MiXCR to reprocess the PCR reads, holding one entry per CDR3 protein. This table holds about half a million distinct CDR3 sequences, around 23% found once. The sequence derives from a human donor in good health. Some libraries in this study had Jurkat cell RNA spiked in. The sample consisted of naive CD8+ T cells from blood, with Jurkat cell RNA spiked in. The subset denotes: FACS-sorted CD8+CD4-CCR7+CD45RA+ naive T cells.

CDR3 nucleotides: TGCGCCAGCAGCCATGGACAGGGTTCCGACGAGCAGTACTTC. This sequence encodes CASSHGQGSDEQYF. This chain connects TRBV4-1 to TRBJ2-7; 8 bases are a match to TRBD1. The ends lost 3 bases at V and 5 bases at J; junction bases unmatched: 6. The CDR3 runs to 14 residues. Germline loops: CDR1 MGHRA, CDR2 YSYEKL.